The rows below give T cell receptor beta chains drawn from one sample of a study of blood T cell repertoires in COVID-19. Sequenced by immunoSEQ multiplex PCR; TCRdb stores in-frame clones only, minus some. The sample includes 410,000 or so clones, about 91% of them seen just once. Sequenced input: peripheral blood. These receptors were taken from a woman aged 35 to 49 with COVID-19, enrolled during active disease. CDR3s leave out the opening cysteine and the closing phenylalanine or tryptophan. The D gene is left open where the match is weak. Clone sizes are given selectively: once, few, many, or a class where the clone is expanded.

v_gene	d_gene	abundance	j_gene	CDR3aa
TRBV5-1	NA	NA	TRBJ2-7	ASSLAGPAEQY
TRBV6-1	NA	NA	TRBJ1-6	ASSDVNNSPLH
TRBV3-1/TRBV3-2	TRBD1	NA	TRBJ2-3	ASSQEGPDRVHLDTQY
TRBV4-3	TRBD1	NA	TRBJ2-1	ASSQGGDRDAYNEQF
TRBV7-9	NA	NA	TRBJ2-5	ASSQRETQY
TRBV6-1	NA	NA	TRBJ2-3	ASSDPFTDTQY
TRBV4-3	TRBD1	NA	TRBJ2-7	ASSHARTGQASYEQY
TRBV29-1	NA	NA	TRBJ1-2	SVEGTGQGYGYT
TRBV19	NA	few	TRBJ1-1	ASNSVTMNTEAF
TRBV29-1	NA	few	TRBJ2-1	SVVWQIQDEQF